Following are 14 T cell receptor beta chains from one sample sequenced in a study of shared clonotypes between healthy human individuals. Profiling relied on immunoSEQ multiplex PCR, and the TCRdb table lists in-frame clones only, not all of them. The profile shows roughly 2.6 million clones, roughly 92% of them singletons. Sequenced: naive CD4+ T cells sorted from blood. Subset noted: CD45RA+ positively selected. These TCRs come from a young man in good health.

This clone occurred once. The sample carries other DNA sequences with the same CDR3. The V call is TRBV18, the J call TRBJ2-2; TRBD2 is a possible D gene (6 bases). The V end lost 4 bases, the J end lost 1 base, and 7 bases lay between the germline ends. The CDR3 runs 14 residues. Germline values: CDR1 KGHSH, CDR2 LQKENI. CDR3 DNA sequence: TGTGCCAGCTCACTTAGCGGGAACACCGGGGAGCTGTTTTTT. Amino acid sequence: CASSLSGNTGELFF.

The rearrangement links TRBV10-2 to TRBJ2-7, with D maybe TRBD2 (6 bases). The CDR3 consists of 14 residues. The V end lost 3 bases, the J end lost 3 bases, and 12 bases lay between the germline ends. Germline V gene sequence: CDR1 WSHSY, CDR2 SAAADI. CDR3 nucleotides: TGCGCCAGCAGTGATTTGGGCGGGAACTACGAGCAGTACTTC. This sequence encodes CASSDLGGNYEQYF.

V usage is TRBV27 and J usage is TRBJ2-7, with a tentative D call TRBD1 (6 bases). V was shortened by 1 base and J by 7 bases, with 11 bases between the two germline ends. CDR1 MNHEY and CDR2 SMNVEV come from the germline V gene (reference sequence). The CDR3 is 13 amino acids. As DNA, the CDR3 is TGTGCCAGCAGTTTATATGGGGGCGGGGAGCAGTACTTC. This translates into CASSLYGGGEQYF.

The chain recombines TRBV7-2 with TRBJ2-5; D unclear. V lost 0 bases to trimming and J lost 3 bases, with 8 bases between them. The CDR3 runs 14 residues. CDR1 and CDR2 from the germline V gene are SGHTA and FQGNSA. As DNA, the CDR3 is TGTGCCAGCAGCTTAGCAGTGGCAGAAGAGACCCAGTACTTC. This gives the protein CASSLAVAEETQYF. Full variable domain (outside the CDR3, taken from reference TRBV7-2 and TRBJ2-5): GAGVSQSPSNKVTEKGKDVELRCDPISGHTALYWYRQSLGQGLEFLIYFQGNSAPDKSGLPSDRFSAERTGGSVSTLTIQRTQQEDSAVYLCASSLAVAEETQYFGPGTRLLVL.

J is TRBJ2-1 and V is TRBV4-1; TRBD2 agrees at 10 bases. The CDR3 is 16 residues long. The V and J ends lost 2 bases and 4 bases, in that order; junction bases with no gene match: 5. Germline V gene lookup returns CDR1 MGHRA and CDR2 YSYEKL. This chain's CDR3 is CASSQPTSGAYNEQFF. The CDR3 DNA is TGCGCCAGCAGCCAACCTACTAGCGGGGCTTACAATGAGCAGTTCTTC.

About this clone itself: Other DNA sequences of this sample code for an identical CDR3. The chain employs TRBV6-5 and TRBJ1-5; D uncertain. CDR3 length: 13 amino acids. V gave up 2 bases and J gave up 2 bases, with 4 bases separating them. In germline, CDR1 is MNHEY, CDR2 SVGAGI. The CDR3 protein is CASSYTGNQPQHF. CDR3 nucleotide sequence: TGTGCCAGCAGTTACACAGGCAATCAGCCCCAGCATTTT.

This clone has just a few counts. Other DNA sequences in this specimen translate into the identical CDR3. The chain couples TRBV10-3 to TRBJ2-3; no clear D. The length of the CDR3 is 12 residues. The V end lost 2 bases, the J end lost 3 bases, and 3 bases lay between the germline ends. Germline V CDR1 and CDR2: ENHRY, SYGVKD. In DNA form, the CDR3 reads TGTGCCATCAGTGAGGTGACAGATACGCAGTATTTT. Translation: CAISEVTDTQYF.

V is TRBV9 and J is TRBJ2-7; TRBD2 agrees at 12 bases. J lost 3 bases, V lost 3 bases, and 7 bases had no gene match. The germline gives CDR1 SGDLS, CDR2 YYNGEE. This CDR3 is built from 16 residues. CDR3 loop: CASSARTSGTFYEQYF. In nucleotides, the CDR3 is TGTGCCAGCAGCGCGCGGACTAGCGGGACCTTCTACGAGCAGTACTTC.

This rearrangement joins TRBV10-3 to TRBJ2-7; possibly TRBD2 for D (5 bases). CDR1 is ENHRY and CDR2 is SYGVKD in the germline V gene. Trimming removed 9 bases at V and 0 bases at J, with 15 bases between. The CDR3 covers 14 residues. The CDR3 DNA sequence: TGTGCCATGTCGAGCTATAGCGACTCCTACGAGCAGTACTTC. Its translation is CAMSSYSDSYEQYF.

Comments on this clone: The sample holds other DNA sequences that translate to the same CDR3. This sequence joins TRBV6-1 and TRBJ2-7; no clear D. CDR3 size: 11 residues. The germline V gene encodes CDR1 MNHNS and CDR2 SASEGT. Trimming cost V 5 bases and J 3 bases, with 5 bases left between them. This CDR3 reads CASSRLYEQYF. As DNA, the CDR3 is TGTGCCAGCAGTCGGCTCTACGAGCAGTACTTC.

As for this clone: The same CDR3 can be traced to other DNA sequences in this sample. The chain has TRBV2 and TRBJ2-2, with D possibly matching TRBD1 (5 bases). The CDR3 length is 13 residues. CDR1 is SNHLY, CDR2 FYNNEI, per germline. V was trimmed by 3 bases and J by 5 bases, leaving 7 bases between them. This CDR3 is CASSEAGTGELFF. Written as DNA, the CDR3 is TGTGCCAGCAGTGAGGCAGGGACCGGGGAGCTGTTTTTT.

On this clone itself: The sample contains more than one DNA sequence encoding this CDR3. The genes are TRBV5-1 and TRBJ2-2, with no clear D. Germline CDR1 reads SGHRS; CDR2 reads YFSETQ. This CDR3 region has 15 residues. The germline V and J ends were trimmed by 0 bases and 0 bases, with 6 bases remaining between them. CDR3 DNA: TGCGCCAGCAGCTTGGTCGGTTCGAACACCGGGGAGCTGTTTTTT. Translation: CASSLVGSNTGELFF.

The chain combines TRBV11-2 with TRBJ1-4, with D possibly matching TRBD1 (6 bases). CDR3 size: 14 residues. Germline V gene data show CDR1 as SGHAT and CDR2 as FQNNGV. The V and J ends lost 7 bases and 7 bases respectively, with 16 bases between them. Here the CDR3 DNA reads TGTGCCAGCACCCGGGGGGGCAAAAGTGAAAAACTGTTTTTT. This sequence encodes CASTRGGKSEKLFF.

About this clone: Other DNA sequences in the sample encode the same CDR3. The chain employs TRBV11-3 and TRBJ1-1; D might be TRBD1 (6 bases). Deletions cut 5 bases from V and 7 bases from J, with 14 bases between. The CDR3 consists of 13 residues. The germline CDR1 and CDR2 sequences are SGHNT and YENEEA. The CDR3 protein is CASSLEGGSEAFF. The DNA of the CDR3 is TGTGCCAGCAGCCTTGAAGGGGGTAGTGAAGCTTTCTTT.